What follows are 15 T cell receptor beta chains derived from one specimen sequenced in a study of cytomegalovirus exposure and HLA in healthy donors. The primer mix had 60 Vbeta and 13 Jbeta primers. Sequencing was performed with immunoSEQ multiplex PCR; in TCRdb, only in-frame clones are kept and a portion is missing. The sample has tens of thousands of clones, 70% to 80% seen once. Sample: PBMCs. Source of these receptors: a woman aged 25 to 39 in good health and CMV-seronegative.

The V and J genes are TRBV30 and TRBJ2-7; TRBD1 matches 9 bases. Germline trimming cut 1 base from V and 0 bases from J; bases unmatched to any gene: 7. The CDR3 is 16 residues long. In germline, CDR1 is GTSNPN, CDR2 SVGIG (reference sequence). The CDR3 is CAWSEQGATGSYEQYF. The CDR3 coding sequence is TGTGCCTGGAGTGAACAGGGGGCGACAGGCTCCTACGAGCAGTACTTC. Full variable domain (remainder filled in from reference TRBV30 and TRBJ2-7): SQTIHQWPATLVQPVGSPLSLECTVEGTSNPNLYWYRQAAGRGLQLLFYSVGIGQISSEVPQNLSASRPQDRQFILSSKKLLLSDSGFYLCAWSEQGATGSYEQYFGPGTRLTVT.

The gene calls are TRBV29-1 and TRBJ2-5; perhaps TRBD2 as D (7 bases). V lost 7 bases to trimming and J lost 3 bases, with 15 bases between them. Germline CDR1 reads SQVTM; CDR2 reads ANQGSEA. CDR3 length equals 13 residues. CDR3 sequence: CSASGAGEETQYF. The CDR3 DNA sequence: TGCAGCGCCTCGGGGGCGGGGGAAGAGACCCAGTACTTC.

The chain recombines TRBV4-2 with TRBJ1-1; D not certain. The CDR3 has 16 amino acids. Germline values: CDR1 LGHNA, CDR2 YNFKEQ. V was pared by 1 base and J by 0 bases, with 12 bases between. CDR3 in amino acids: CASSQVGGLMNTEAFF. The CDR3 DNA is TGTGCCAGCAGCCAAGTCGGAGGACTGATGAACACTGAAGCTTTCTTT.

The chain carries TRBV28 and TRBJ2-1; tentatively, D is TRBD2 (5 bases). The CDR3 extends over 11 amino acids. Germline assignment: CDR1 MDHEN and CDR2 SYDVKM. V lost 6 bases to trimming and J lost 11 bases, with 11 bases between them. CDR3 amino acids: CASRSGIKQFF. In nucleotides, the CDR3 is TGTGCCAGCAGATCCGGGATTAAGCAGTTCTTC.

This chain joins TRBV5-4 and TRBJ2-5; TRBD2 agrees at 10 bases. This CDR3 spans 15 amino acids. Germline CDR1 SGHNT, CDR2 YYREEE (reference sequence). Trimming at V came to 0 bases and at J to 5 bases, leaving 4 bases not matched to a gene. CDR3 sequence reads: CASSLASGSMETQYF. The CDR3 DNA sequence: TGTGCCAGCAGCTTGGCTAGCGGGAGTATGGAGACCCAGTACTTC.

The chain employs TRBV11-3 and TRBJ1-4, with 9 bases identical to TRBD1. The CDR3 length is 16 residues. The germline V gene encodes CDR1 SGHNT and CDR2 YENEEA. J gave up 5 bases and V 5 bases, and 9 bases lay outside the gene matches. CDR3 protein: CASSAGPGQGNEKLFF. The DNA of the CDR3 is TGTGCCAGCAGCGCCGGGCCGGGACAGGGAAATGAAAAACTGTTTTTT.

The gene calls are TRBV1 and TRBJ2-7; TRBD2, as called in the table, went unchecked against the DNA. TRBV1 is described as a pseudogene. The CDR3 sequence is 16 residues long. The CDR3 spells CTSSQDVLAGDYEQYF. CDR3 nucleotide sequence: TGCACCAGCAGCCAAGATGTACTAGCGGGAGACTACGAGCAGTACTTC.

J is TRBJ1-5 and V is TRBV6-5; 9 nucleotides line up with TRBD1. The CDR3 is 15 residues long. Trimming removed 6 bases from V and 4 bases from J; junction bases left unmatched: 7. CDR1 MNHEY and CDR2 SVGAGI come from the germline V gene. The CDR3 nucleotides are TGTGCCAGCAGCCCAGGGACAGGGCGGAATCAGCCCCAGCATTTT. It specifies CASSPGTGRNQPQHF.

V is TRBV29-1 and J is TRBJ1-4; the D is unclear. V lost 2 bases to trimming and J lost 11 bases, with 9 bases between them. The CDR3 consists of 11 residues. CDR1 is SQVTM and CDR2 is ANQGSEA in the germline V gene. CDR3 sequence: CSVEISEKLFF. CDR3 nucleotide sequence: TGCAGCGTTGAAATATCTGAGAAACTGTTTTTT.

This CDR3 reads CASSFRGRYNEQFF. CDR3 in DNA: TGTGCCAGCAGCTTTAGGGGCAGGTACAATGAGCAGTTCTTC. This chain connects TRBV5-6 to TRBJ2-1; D is possibly TRBD1 (5 bases). Germline CDR1 and CDR2: SGHDT and YYEEEE. With 2 bases removed from V and 4 bases from J, the gap between germline ends came to 10 bases. The length of the CDR3 is 14 residues.

CDR3: CASSERGGGYTF. The CDR3 DNA reads as TGTGCCAGCAGTGAGAGGGGGGGCGGCTACACCTTC. The chain combines TRBV28 with TRBJ1-2; D perhaps matches TRBD1 (6 bases). The V gene's germline CDR1 is MDHEN and CDR2 SYDVKM. Trimming took 5 bases from V and 8 from J, leaving 12 bases between them. The CDR3 spans 12 residues.

The chain's CDR3 is CASSQEPPASYEQYF. DNA for the CDR3: TGCGCCAGCAGCCAAGAGCCCCCAGCGTCCTACGAGCAGTACTTC. J is TRBJ2-7 and V is TRBV4-1; no definite D call. The CDR3 loop spans 15 amino acids. In germline, CDR1 is MGHRA, CDR2 YSYEKL. V lost 0 bases to trimming and J lost 1 base, with 10 bases between them.

In regard to this clone: A read error may produce the germline difference seen at one junction end. The rearrangement joins TRBV7-9 to TRBJ1-1, with a possible D match to TRBD1 (6 bases). Germline V CDR1 and CDR2: SEHNR, FQNEAQ (reference sequence). This CDR3 is 12 amino acids long. CDR3 amino acids: CSSSFDSRGAFF. CDR3 coding DNA: TGTTCCAGCAGCTTCGATTCCAGGGGAGCTTTCTTT.

The J gene is TRBJ2-3, the V gene TRBV7-9, with D perhaps matching TRBD2 (6 bases). The V gene's germline CDR1 is SEHNR and CDR2 FQNEAQ (reference sequence). The CDR3 spans 13 residues. The germline V and J ends were trimmed by 3 bases and 3 bases, with 7 bases remaining between them. The CDR3 protein is CASSFGGTDTQYF. The CDR3 DNA sequence: TGTGCCAGCAGCTTCGGGGGAACAGATACGCAGTATTTT. Full variable domain (outside the CDR3, taken from reference TRBV7-9 and TRBJ2-3): DTGVSQNPRHKITKRGQNVTFRCDPISEHNRLYWYRQTLGQGPEFLTYFQNEAQLEKSRLLSDRFSAERPKGSFSTLEIQRTEQGDSAMYLCASSFGGTDTQYFGPGTRLTVL.

This clone has just a few counts. The rearrangement links TRBV15 to TRBJ2-1; a possible D gene is TRBD2 (5 bases). Germline V lookup: CDR1 LNHNV, CDR2 YYDKDF (reference sequence). V dropped 0 bases and J dropped 2 bases, with 8 bases sitting between them. CDR3 length: 15 residues. The CDR3 sequence is CATSRDPGTYNEQFF. The CDR3 nucleotides read TGTGCCACCAGCAGAGATCCCGGGACCTACAATGAGCAGTTCTTC.